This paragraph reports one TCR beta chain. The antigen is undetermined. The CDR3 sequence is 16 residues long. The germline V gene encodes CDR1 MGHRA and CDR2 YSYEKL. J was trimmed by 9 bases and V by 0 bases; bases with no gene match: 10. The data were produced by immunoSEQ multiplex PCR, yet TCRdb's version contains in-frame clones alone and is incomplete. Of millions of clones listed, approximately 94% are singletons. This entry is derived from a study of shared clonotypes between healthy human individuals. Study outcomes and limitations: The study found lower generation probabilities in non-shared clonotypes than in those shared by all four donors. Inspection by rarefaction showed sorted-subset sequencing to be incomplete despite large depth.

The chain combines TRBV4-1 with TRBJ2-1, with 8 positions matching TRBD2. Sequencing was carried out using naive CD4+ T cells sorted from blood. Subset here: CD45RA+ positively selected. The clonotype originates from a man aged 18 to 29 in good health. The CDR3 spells CASSQEGGGRGGEQFF. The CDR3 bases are TGCGCCAGCAGCCAAGAGGGCGGGGGGCGAGGAGGTGAGCAGTTCTTC.